Below, one T cell receptor beta chain is given with its context. The antigen remains unidentified. TCRdb reanalysed the RACE reads using MiXCR and keeps one entry per CDR3 protein. The sample yields roughly 97,000 distinct CDR3 sequences, 25% to 35% seen once. Time point defined: patch test 3, about 24 weeks after DPC sensitization. Documented treatment: therapeutic diphenylcyclopropenone sensitization with weekly scalp DPC. This specimen comes from a study of human T cells and chemical hapten exposure. The wider study: Minor pooled library volume differences mainly drove per-sample TCR yield variation. General study findings and limits: In comparison with controls, expanded TCRs gave rise to a significantly larger number of large CDR3 similarity clusters.

Specimen: whole blood, collected in connection with sensitization to the hapten diphenylcyclopropenone (DPC). The sequence came from a man aged 35 to 55 with alopecia areata. Some clones in this sample may be carry-over from other donors' samples.

The CDR3 loop is CASSSRAPRTTGANVLTF. CDR3 bases: TGTGCCAGCAGCTCCCGGGCCCCGAGGACCACTGGGGCCAACGTCCTGACTTTC. V usage is TRBV21-1 and J usage is TRBJ2-6; no DNA check was done on the table's D call, TRBD1. TRBV21-1 is given as a pseudogene. The CDR3 is 18 residues long.